Listed below are T cell receptor beta chains from one sample, sequenced in a study of OX40 agonist ivuxolimab in advanced cancers. Assay used: immunoSEQ multiplex PCR; TCRdb lists only in-frame clones, some missing. The sample holds 35,000 to 50,000 clones, 88% seen once. The sequences come from CD4+ or CD8+ T cells sorted from blood, collected in a trial of the OX40 agonist ivuxolimab. The receptors come from an adult with an advanced solid tumor such as melanoma, head and neck, liver or kidney cancer. Each CDR3 is given with its conserved first and last residue. A D gene is named only where the DNA matches it firmly. Expanded clones are given a class, and other clones once, few, many or no size at all.

clone_size	v_call	j_call	d_call	cdr3_nt	cdr3_aa
NA	TRBV9	TRBJ2-1	TRBD1	TGTGCCAGCAGCGCGGGACAGGGGGCCTACAATGAGCAGTTCTTC	CASSAGQGAYNEQFF
NA	TRBV19	TRBJ1-5	TRBD1	TGTGCCAGTATGGCGCTGGCAGGGGGCTTGGAGCCCCAGCATTTT	CASMALAGGLEPQHF
NA	TRBV6-5	TRBJ2-7	NA	TGTGCCACGCAAGAAGGGTCCGGGGAGCAGTACTTC	CATQEGSGEQYF
NA	TRBV18	TRBJ1-2	NA	TGTGCCAGCTCAGAACCGGACGTTGAGGACTATGGCTACACCTTC	CASSEPDVEDYGYTF
NA	TRBV28	TRBJ2-5	NA	TGTGCCAGCAGTTTAGGCGTGGGTCAAGAGACCCAGTACTTC	CASSLGVGQETQYF
NA	TRBV6-5	TRBJ1-5	NA	TGTGCCAGCAGTTACTCGGGGGATCAGCCCCAGCATTTT	CASSYSGDQPQHF
NA	TRBV28	TRBJ1-5	NA	TGTGCCAGCAAAGAGGGCGGCCAGCCCCAGCATTTT	CASKEGGQPQHF
NA	TRBV9	TRBJ2-2	NA	TGTGCCAGCAGGAGGGGGAACACCGGGGAGCTGTTTTTT	CASRRGNTGELFF
NA	TRBV10-3	TRBJ2-5	TRBD2	TGTGCCATCAGTGAGTCAACTAGCGGGGGGGCCGTCGAGACCCAGTACTTC	CAISESTSGGAVETQYF
once	TRBV7-3	TRBJ1-6	NA	TGTGCCAGCAGCTTAACTGTGGAGAATTCACCCCTCCACTTT	CASSLTVENSPLHF
once	TRBV21-1	TRBJ1-2	NA	TGTGCCAGCAGTTCCGACAGGGCCTCCTATGGCTACACCTTC	CASSSDRASYGYTF
NA	TRBV4-3	TRBJ1-2	NA	TGCGCCAGCAGCCAAAACCCCGAGGGCTACTATGGCTACACCTTC	CASSQNPEGYYGYTF
NA	TRBV6-5	TRBJ2-1	TRBD2	TGTGCCAGCAGCCCGACTAGCGGGGCCCCTGAGCAGTTCTTC	CASSPTSGAPEQFF
NA	TRBV4-3	TRBJ1-2	NA	TGCGCCAGCAACCCGAACAAGGGGCTCGAGGACAATCCCAACTATGGCTACACCTTC	CASNPNKGLEDNPNYGYTF
once	TRBV5-4	TRBJ1-5	NA	TGTGCCAGCAGCCTAGAGGGGGTCGGAGACCAGCATTTT	CASSLEGVGDQHF
NA	TRBV5-5	TRBJ1-5	NA	TGTGCCAGCAGCAGCAGGGGTATGAATCAGCCCCAGCATTTT	CASSSRGMNQPQHF
NA	TRBV4-1	TRBJ2-1	NA	TGCGCCAGCAGCCATATTCGTGGCGACAATGAGCAGTTCTTC	CASSHIRGDNEQFF
few	TRBV5-5	TRBJ1-1	NA	TGTGCCAGCAGCGTTGATGTGGTGAACACTGAAGCTTTCTTT	CASSVDVVNTEAFF
NA	TRBV5-4	TRBJ2-2	TRBD1	TGTGCCAGCACCAGATACCCGGGACAGGGCACCGGGGAGCTGTTTTTT	CASTRYPGQGTGELFF
once	TRBV6-1	TRBJ2-7	NA	TGTGCCAGCAGTGAAGCCTTGGGGACCCGGGACTCCTACGAGCAGTACTTC	CASSEALGTRDSYEQYF
NA	TRBV6-5	TRBJ2-2	NA	TGTGCCAGCAGTTATGGGGGGCAAATGGGGGAGCTGTTTTTT	CASSYGGQMGELFF
NA	TRBV30	TRBJ2-1	NA	TGTGCCTGGACAGGGGGGAGCTCCTACAATGAGCAGTTCTTC	CAWTGGSSYNEQFF
NA	TRBV11-3	TRBJ1-1	NA	TGTGCCAGCAGCCCCCGACCGAACACTGAAGCTTTCTTT	CASSPRPNTEAFF
NA	TRBV9	TRBJ2-7	NA	TGTGCCAGCAGCGTGGAGGGACTTCAAGACGAGCAGTACTTC	CASSVEGLQDEQYF
NA	TRBV10-2	TRBJ1-5	NA	TGCGCCAGCAGTGAGTCGAGAGGCAGCAATCAGCCCCAGCATTTT	CASSESRGSNQPQHF
NA	TRBV4-3	TRBJ1-1	NA	TGCGCCAGCAGCCAAGACCAGGGGACCACTGAAGCTTTCTTT	CASSQDQGTTEAFF
NA	TRBV4-3	TRBJ2-7	TRBD2	TGCGCCAGCAGCCCCAGGACTAGCGGGTCCTACGAGCAGTACTTC	CASSPRTSGSYEQYF